One sample yielded the 13 T cell receptor beta chains listed below, sequenced in a study of cytomegalovirus exposure and HLA in healthy donors. A multiplex PCR was run with 60 Vbeta primers and 13 Jbeta primers. Data came from immunoSEQ multiplex PCR; TCRdb stores just in-frame clones and leaves some out. The sample records about 270,000 clones, about 75% being singletons. Sequenced material: PBMCs. The receptors originated from a female donor in good health and CMV-seronegative.

The chain combines TRBV2 with TRBJ1-4, with 7 bases aligning to TRBD1. Germline V gene sequence: CDR1 SNHLY, CDR2 FYNNEI. The V gene end was trimmed by 0 bases and the J gene end by 3 bases; junction bases not matched to a gene: 7. The CDR3 contains 17 residues. CDR3 loop: CASSEAQAGTANEKLFF. CDR3 DNA sequence: TGTGCCAGCAGTGAAGCCCAAGCTGGGACAGCTAATGAAAAACTGTTTTTT.

This clone was seen a single time. This chain links TRBV7-9 with TRBJ1-5, with D perhaps TRBD1 (6 bases). Trimming took off 5 bases at V and 4 bases at J, with 15 bases between the two ends. Per the germline V gene, CDR1 is SEHNR and CDR2 is FQNEAQ (reference sequence). CDR3 size: 15 residues. The CDR3 sequence is CASSPKGGINQPQHF. In DNA, the CDR3 is TGTGCCAGCAGCCCCAAAGGGGGAATTAATCAGCCCCAGCATTTT.

The table lists this clone with a count of one. The chain links TRBV2 to TRBJ1-5, with D possibly matching TRBD1 (5 bases). The CDR3 loop spans 13 amino acids. The germline V and J ends were trimmed by 7 bases and 4 bases, with 11 bases remaining between them. Germline V CDR1 and CDR2: SNHLY, FYNNEI. CDR3 bases: TGTGCCAGCATTGGGGCTAGAAATCAGCCCCAGCATTTT. Its translation is CASIGARNQPQHF.

The J gene is TRBJ2-7, the V gene TRBV9, with TRBD2 identical over 7 bases. The germline CDR1 and CDR2 sequences are SGDLS and YYNGEE. The CDR3 contains 13 residues. The trim removed 0 bases at V and 3 bases at J, leaving 0 bases unmatched. The CDR3 protein is CASSVGTSYEQYF. CDR3 bases: TGTGCCAGCAGCGTAGGGACTAGCTACGAGCAGTACTTC.

The V call is TRBV4-1, the J call TRBJ2-1; 7 nucleotides agree with TRBD2. CDR3 length: 14 amino acids. Germline loops: CDR1 MGHRA, CDR2 YSYEKL. J gave up 8 bases and V 4 bases, and 8 bases lay outside the gene matches. Here the CDR3 reads CASSRATSSDEQFF. DNA for the CDR3: TGCGCCAGCAGCCGCGCGACTAGCTCAGATGAGCAGTTCTTC.

The chain combines TRBV7-9 with TRBJ1-4; no reliable D call. The CDR3 runs to 15 residues. CDR1 is SEHNR and CDR2 is FQNEAQ in the germline V gene (reference sequence). Between the trimmed V and J ends, which lost 2 bases and 6 bases, there was a span of 13 bases. CDR3 amino acids: CASSLLEGGDEKLFF. As DNA, the CDR3 is TGTGCCAGCAGCTTATTAGAGGGCGGGGATGAAAAACTGTTTTTT.

The chain joins TRBV5-6 to TRBJ2-2, with a tentative D call TRBD1 (5 bases). V lost 1 base, J lost 7 bases, and 14 bases lay in between. The germline CDR1 and CDR2 sequences are SGHDT and YYEEEE. CDR3 length: 15 amino acids. The CDR3 bases are TGTGCCAGCAGCTTGCTAAGGGTAAGGGGCGGGGAGCTGTTTTTT. Its translation: CASSLLRVRGGELFF.

This sequence joins TRBV6-5 and TRBJ1-2; D call uncertain. The CDR3 contains 15 residues. The V and J ends lost 2 bases and 4 bases respectively, with 14 bases between them. CDR1 is MNHEY and CDR2 is SVGAGI in the germline V gene. CDR3 sequence reads: CASSYSPGQAYGYTF. The CDR3 DNA is TGTGCCAGCAGTTACAGCCCTGGGCAGGCCTATGGCTACACCTTC.

The chain couples TRBV9 to TRBJ2-6, with D tentatively TRBD1 (5 bases). This CDR3 region has 17 residues. The V gene's germline CDR1 is SGDLS and CDR2 YYNGEE. Deletions cut 0 bases from V and 0 bases from J, with 10 bases between. The CDR3 spells CASSVGQRSSGANVLTF. The CDR3, as DNA: TGTGCCAGCAGCGTAGGACAGAGAAGCTCTGGGGCCAACGTCCTGACTTTC. The entire variable domain, with the rest obtained from reference TRBV9 and TRBJ2-6, is as follows: DSGVTQTPKHLITATGQRVTLRCSPRSGDLSVYWYQQSLDQGLQFLIQYYNGEERAKGNILERFSAQQFPDLHSELNLSSLELGDSALYFCASSVGQRSSGANVLTFGAGSRLTVL.

The chain recombines TRBV19 with TRBJ2-2, with 10 bases identical to TRBD1. From germline, CDR1 is LNHDA and CDR2 SQIVND (reference sequence). With V trimmed by 1 base and J by 6 bases, 5 bases remained unmatched. The CDR3 spans 16 residues. The CDR3 loop is CASSIADRGWAGELFF. Written as DNA, the CDR3 is TGTGCCAGTAGTATAGCGGACAGGGGGTGGGCCGGGGAGCTGTTTTTT.

Points on this clone: The same CDR3 arises from other DNA sequences in this sample as well. V gene TRBV19 combines with J gene TRBJ2-7; 7 bases agree with TRBD1. CDR3 length equals 13 residues. Trimming took 1 base from V and 3 from J; bases not matched to a gene: 0. In germline, CDR1 is LNHDA, CDR2 SQIVND (reference sequence). Written as DNA, the CDR3 is TGTGCCAGTAGTATAGGACAGGGCTACGAGCAGTACTTC. The encoded protein is CASSIGQGYEQYF.

This chain joins TRBV13 and TRBJ2-1; TRBD2 matches 12 bases. Germline values: CDR1 PRHDT, CDR2 FYEKMQ (reference sequence). Trimming cost V 8 bases and J 7 bases; bases outside gene matches: 3. The CDR3 has 13 residues. CDR3 nucleotide sequence: TGTGCCAGCCGACTAGCGGGAGAGAATGAGCAGTTCTTC. Translation: CASRLAGENEQFF.

V and J are TRBV19 and TRBJ2-1, with 8 bases aligning to TRBD2. CDR3 size: 16 residues. V lost 7 bases, J lost 8 bases, and 16 bases stayed unmatched. Germline assignment: CDR1 LNHDA and CDR2 SQIVND (reference sequence). CDR3 residues: CASTMFSGTRGDEQFF. The CDR3 DNA sequence: TGTGCCAGTACTATGTTTTCCGGGACTAGAGGAGATGAGCAGTTCTTC.